This passage covers 7 T cell receptor beta chains from one sample sequenced in a study of blood T cell repertoires in COVID-19 (dated by TCRdb to 2020 to 2022). Libraries were made using the immunoSEQ multiplex PCR assay. TCRdb's version of the immuneACCESS table is confined to in-frame rearrangements and falls short of the full clone set. An unresolved V gene accounts for under half of the shortfall where checked; the remainder is of unknown origin. The sample profile shows fewer than 250,000 clones; 80% to 90% of them were found once. The ten largest clones add up to less than 6.5% of the sample. The material sequenced was peripheral blood. The receptors come from a woman aged 65 to 85 with active or convalescent COVID-19.

V is TRBV19 and J is TRBJ2-1; a possible D gene is TRBD2 (6 bases). The CDR3 has 20 amino acids. V was shortened by 4 bases and J by 6 bases, with 31 bases between the two germline ends. Germline assignment: CDR1 LNHDA and CDR2 SQIVND (reference sequence). The CDR3 DNA reads as TGTGCCAGTAGTACCACCTTTTATCTCAATGGCGGGATTTTATCCAATGAGCAGTTCTTC. Encoded protein: CASSTTFYLNGGILSNEQFF.

The chain is built from TRBV7-6 and TRBJ1-1, with a weak D call TRBD1 (6 bases). V lost 5 bases and J lost 0, with 16 bases in between. The CDR3 length is 16 residues. Germline lookup yields CDR1 SGHVS and CDR2 FNYEAQ. The CDR3 spells CASSTHPGVLNTEAFF. In DNA, the CDR3 is TGTGCCAGCAGCACCCACCCAGGGGTTTTGAACACTGAAGCTTTCTTT.

The V call is TRBV7-2, the J call TRBJ1-1; D ambiguous. V was shortened by 2 bases and J by 1 base, with 17 bases between the two germline ends. Germline V gene data show CDR1 as SGHTA and CDR2 as FQGNSA. The CDR3 sequence is 17 residues long. The CDR3 is CASSLSYGIYENTEAFF. The DNA of the CDR3 is TGTGCCAGCAGCTTATCGTACGGGATTTATGAGAACACTGAAGCTTTCTTT.

V is TRBV4-2 and J is TRBJ2-7, with a tentative D call TRBD2 (5 bases). Trimming removed 0 bases from V and 1 base from J, with 22 bases in between. This CDR3 comprises 19 residues. Germline loops: CDR1 LGHNA, CDR2 YNFKEQ. CDR3 residues: CASSQDMRADRAESYEQYF. The CDR3 coding sequence is TGTGCCAGCAGCCAAGATATGCGGGCCGATCGGGCGGAATCCTACGAGCAGTACTTC.

V gene TRBV9 combines with J gene TRBJ2-7, with 9 bases fitting TRBD1. V dropped 3 bases and J dropped 0; count of bases not matched to a gene: 4. Germline lookup yields CDR1 SGDLS and CDR2 YYNGEE. The CDR3 contains 15 residues. CDR3 protein: CASSGGTGSSYEQYF. The CDR3 coding sequence is TGTGCCAGCAGCGGGGGGACAGGGAGCTCCTACGAGCAGTACTTC.

This clone has a single count. The CDR3 DNA is TGTGCCAGTAGTATGGGAGGCGTTCGTTTCGATGAGCAGTTCTTC. Residues: CASSMGGVRFDEQFF. The chain combines TRBV19 with TRBJ2-1; maybe TRBD2 (6 bases). Trimming shortened V by 3 bases and J by 8 bases, and 17 bases separated the two germline ends. This CDR3 is built from 15 residues. Germline V gives CDR1 LNHDA, CDR2 SQIVND (reference sequence).

The rearrangement joins TRBV9 to TRBJ2-1; TRBD2 agrees at 9 bases. The germline V gene encodes CDR1 SGDLS and CDR2 YYNGEE. The CDR3 totals 15 residues. J lost 3 bases, V lost 4 bases, and 5 bases had no gene match. CDR3 in amino acids: CASSPSGRIYNEQFF. CDR3 DNA: TGTGCCAGCAGCCCCAGCGGGAGGATCTACAATGAGCAGTTCTTC.